Listed below are T cell receptor beta chains from one sample, sequenced in a study of blood T cell repertoires in COVID-19. Assay used: immunoSEQ multiplex PCR; TCRdb lists only in-frame clones, some missing. This repertoire shows some 360,000 clones, around 90% found once; its top ten account for 3% to 4%. Sequencing input: peripheral blood. The receptors were sampled from a woman between 55 and 75 years old with COVID-19, enrolled during active disease. Both conserved end residues are part of each CDR3. Fields, in order: CDR3 protein, CDR3 DNA, CDR3 length, D gene, J gene, V gene, clone size. A D gene is named only where the DNA matches it firmly. Rows give clone size only sometimes, using once, few, many, or a class for an expanded clone.

CDR3aa: CASSLEGLNYGYTF
CDR3nt: TGTGCCAGCAGTTTGGAGGGACTTAACTATGGCTACACCTTC
len: 14
d_gene: -
j_gene: TRBJ1-2
v_gene: TRBV6-5
abundance: -

CDR3aa: CASSISGGAYNEQFF
CDR3nt: TGTGCCAGCAGCATTAGCGGGGGGGCTTACAATGAGCAGTTCTTC
len: 15
d_gene: TRBD2
j_gene: TRBJ2-1
v_gene: TRBV9
abundance: -

CDR3aa: CATSRERTGASSGDRTGELFF
CDR3nt: TGTGCCACCAGCAGAGAAAGGACAGGGGCGTCTAGCGGGGACCGCACCGGGGAGCTGTTTTTT
len: 21
d_gene: -
j_gene: TRBJ2-2
v_gene: TRBV15
abundance: -

CDR3aa: CASSKVGGPPLHF
CDR3nt: TGTGCCAGCAGCAAAGTTGGAGGGCCACCCCTCCACTTT
len: 13
d_gene: -
j_gene: TRBJ1-6
v_gene: TRBV6-5
abundance: once

CDR3aa: CASSPSAGAGRETQYF
CDR3nt: TGTGCCAGCTCACCATCGGCGGGGGCCGGTCGAGAGACCCAGTACTTC
len: 16
d_gene: -
j_gene: TRBJ2-5
v_gene: TRBV18
abundance: -

CDR3aa: CAVRQGGNEKLFF
CDR3nt: TGTGCCGTCCGCCAAGGGGGTAATGAAAAACTGTTTTTT
len: 13
d_gene: -
j_gene: TRBJ1-4
v_gene: TRBV28
abundance: -

CDR3aa: CASSQSTGRFYGYTF
CDR3nt: TGTGCCAGCAGCCAGTCGACAGGGCGTTTTTATGGCTACACCTTC
len: 15
d_gene: TRBD1
j_gene: TRBJ1-2
v_gene: TRBV3-1/TRBV3-2
abundance: -

CDR3aa: CASSLYDRGYDSPLHF
CDR3nt: TGTGCCAGCAGCCTATATGACAGGGGCTACGATTCACCCCTCCACTTT
len: 16
d_gene: TRBD1
j_gene: TRBJ1-6
v_gene: TRBV9
abundance: -

CDR3aa: CASSVTSGGAFSSYNEQFF
CDR3nt: TGTGCCAGCAGCGTCACTAGCGGCGGCGCCTTTAGCTCCTACAATGAGCAGTTCTTC
len: 19
d_gene: TRBD2
j_gene: TRBJ2-1
v_gene: TRBV9
abundance: -

CDR3aa: CSVWTGAYGYTF
CDR3nt: TGCAGCGTTTGGACAGGGGCCTATGGCTACACCTTC
len: 12
d_gene: TRBD1
j_gene: TRBJ1-2
v_gene: TRBV29-1
abundance: -

CDR3aa: CASSEHDGLRGYTF
CDR3nt: TGTGCCAGCAGTGAACACGACGGGTTAAGGGGCTACACCTTC
len: 14
d_gene: -
j_gene: TRBJ1-2
v_gene: TRBV6-1
abundance: many

CDR3aa: CASSQGQNNSPLHF
CDR3nt: TGTGCCAGCAGCCAAGGACAGAATAATTCACCCCTCCACTTT
len: 14
d_gene: -
j_gene: TRBJ1-6
v_gene: TRBV3-1/TRBV3-2
abundance: -

CDR3aa: CASSPWTGDNTEAFF
CDR3nt: TGTGCCAGCAGCCCCTGGACAGGGGATAACACTGAAGCTTTCTTT
len: 15
d_gene: TRBD1
j_gene: TRBJ1-1
v_gene: TRBV5-4
abundance: -

CDR3aa: CASSYSGTGNYEQYF
CDR3nt: TGTGCCAGCAGTTACTCCGGGACAGGAAACTACGAGCAGTACTTC
len: 15
d_gene: TRBD1
j_gene: TRBJ2-7
v_gene: TRBV6-6
abundance: -

CDR3aa: CASSWGQGYEQYF
CDR3nt: TGTGCCAGCAGCTGGGGACAGGGCTACGAGCAGTACTTC
len: 13
d_gene: TRBD1
j_gene: TRBJ2-7
v_gene: TRBV12-3/TRBV12-4
abundance: few

CDR3aa: CASSITGTSWYGYTF
CDR3nt: TGTGCCAGTAGTATAACCGGGACTTCATGGTATGGCTACACCTTC
len: 15
d_gene: -
j_gene: TRBJ1-2
v_gene: TRBV19
abundance: -

CDR3aa: CSASSRTEAFF
CDR3nt: TGCAGTGCTAGTTCGAGGACTGAAGCTTTCTTT
len: 11
d_gene: -
j_gene: TRBJ1-1
v_gene: TRBV20-1
abundance: -

CDR3aa: CASSGDRNTEAFF
CDR3nt: TGCGCCAGCAGCGGGGACAGAAACACTGAAGCTTTCTTT
len: 13
d_gene: TRBD1
j_gene: TRBJ1-1
v_gene: TRBV5-1
abundance: -

CDR3aa: CASSFTSRGTQYF
CDR3nt: TGTGCCAGCAGCTTTACCTCCCGAGGGACCCAGTACTTC
len: 13
d_gene: -
j_gene: TRBJ2-5
v_gene: TRBV11-2
abundance: -

CDR3aa: CASSLRGTEAFF
CDR3nt: TGTGCCAGCAGCCTCAGGGGTACTGAAGCTTTCTTT
len: 12
d_gene: -
j_gene: TRBJ1-1
v_gene: TRBV3-1/TRBV3-2
abundance: -

CDR3aa: CASSLAPSGEETQYF
CDR3nt: TGTGCCAGCAGCTTAGCGCCTAGCGGGGAAGAGACCCAGTACTTC
len: 15
d_gene: TRBD2
j_gene: TRBJ2-5
v_gene: TRBV7-2
abundance: -

CDR3aa: CASSFSGALGDGYTF
CDR3nt: TGTGCCAGCAGCTTCTCAGGGGCCTTGGGGGATGGCTACACCTTC
len: 15
d_gene: -
j_gene: TRBJ1-2
v_gene: TRBV7-8
abundance: -

CDR3aa: CASSGGSGTGDYYEQYF
CDR3nt: TGTGCCAGCAGCGGGGGATCCGGGACAGGGGACTACTACGAGCAGTACTTC
len: 17
d_gene: TRBD1
j_gene: TRBJ2-7
v_gene: TRBV9
abundance: -

CDR3aa: CASSLFAGSTEAFF
CDR3nt: TGTGCCAGCAGCTTATTTGCGGGGTCCACTGAAGCTTTCTTT
len: 14
d_gene: -
j_gene: TRBJ1-1
v_gene: TRBV7-2
abundance: -

CDR3aa: CASSLASGVGSPLHF
CDR3nt: TGTGCCAGCAGCTTAGCGTCAGGGGTAGGTTCACCCCTCCACTTT
len: 15
d_gene: -
j_gene: TRBJ1-6
v_gene: TRBV7-6
abundance: few

CDR3aa: CASSRDFGELFF
CDR3nt: TGTGCCAGCAGCCGGGACTTCGGGGAGCTGTTTTTT
len: 12
d_gene: -
j_gene: TRBJ2-2
v_gene: TRBV12-3/TRBV12-4
abundance: -

CDR3aa: CASSLGQESYEQYF
CDR3nt: TGTGCCAGCTCACTAGGACAGGAGTCCTACGAGCAGTACTTC
len: 14
d_gene: TRBD1
j_gene: TRBJ2-7
v_gene: TRBV18
abundance: -

CDR3aa: CASRTSTALGYGYTF
CDR3nt: TGTGCCAGTAGAACTTCGACAGCGCTTGGCTATGGCTACACCTTC
len: 15
d_gene: -
j_gene: TRBJ1-2
v_gene: TRBV19
abundance: few

CDR3aa: CASSLQQSNTEAFF
CDR3nt: TGTGCCAGCAGCCTCCAACAGAGTAACACTGAAGCTTTCTTT
len: 14
d_gene: -
j_gene: TRBJ1-1
v_gene: TRBV7-9
abundance: -

CDR3aa: CASSRPGQAINYGYTF
CDR3nt: TGCGCCAGCAGCCGGCCTGGACAGGCAATTAACTATGGCTACACCTTC
len: 16
d_gene: TRBD1
j_gene: TRBJ1-2
v_gene: TRBV4-1
abundance: few

CDR3aa: CASSESGNQPQHF
CDR3nt: TGTGCCAGCAGTGAATCAGGAAATCAGCCCCAGCATTTT
len: 13
d_gene: -
j_gene: TRBJ1-5
v_gene: TRBV2
abundance: -

CDR3aa: CASSSRTGTEAFF
CDR3nt: TGTGCCAGTAGTTCCAGAACGGGCACTGAAGCTTTCTTT
len: 13
d_gene: -
j_gene: TRBJ1-1
v_gene: TRBV19
abundance: -

CDR3aa: CASTLGGGVNTEAFF
CDR3nt: TGTGCCAGCACCCTGGGGGGTGGGGTGAACACTGAAGCTTTCTTT
len: 15
d_gene: -
j_gene: TRBJ1-1
v_gene: TRBV2
abundance: -

CDR3aa: CASIFDRKNEKLFF
CDR3nt: TGTGCCAGCATTTTCGACAGGAAAAATGAAAAACTGTTTTTT
len: 14
d_gene: -
j_gene: TRBJ1-4
v_gene: TRBV2
abundance: few

CDR3aa: CASSADRGGGNQPQHF
CDR3nt: TGTGCCAGCAGCGCGGACAGGGGAGGGGGCAATCAGCCCCAGCATTTT
len: 16
d_gene: TRBD1
j_gene: TRBJ1-5
v_gene: TRBV7-9
abundance: -

CDR3aa: CASSDHGGSSGNTIYF
CDR3nt: TGTGCCAGCAGTGATCATGGGGGCAGCTCTGGAAACACCATATATTTT
len: 16
d_gene: -
j_gene: TRBJ1-3
v_gene: TRBV28
abundance: -

CDR3aa: CASSTLQGANGYTF
CDR3nt: TGCGCCAGCAGCACTCTACAGGGGGCCAATGGCTACACCTTC
len: 14
d_gene: TRBD1
j_gene: TRBJ1-2
v_gene: TRBV5-1
abundance: once

CDR3aa: CASSSRTEYGGGYTF
CDR3nt: TGCGCCAGCAGCTCAAGGACAGAGTATGGCGGGGGCTACACCTTC
len: 15
d_gene: -
j_gene: TRBJ1-2
v_gene: TRBV5-1
abundance: -

CDR3aa: CASSRPDLSYEQYF
CDR3nt: TGTGCCAGCAGCCGTCCAGATCTTTCCTACGAGCAGTACTTC
len: 14
d_gene: -
j_gene: TRBJ2-7
v_gene: TRBV5-4
abundance: -

CDR3aa: CASSLNSGTIGYTF
CDR3nt: TGTGCCAGCAGTCTAAATAGTGGGACAATTGGCTACACCTTC
len: 14
d_gene: -
j_gene: TRBJ1-2
v_gene: TRBV27
abundance: -

CDR3aa: CASSQAGGPYNEQFF
CDR3nt: TGTGCCAGCAGCCAAGCGGGGGGGCCCTACAATGAGCAGTTCTTC
len: 15
d_gene: TRBD2
j_gene: TRBJ2-1
v_gene: TRBV3-1/TRBV3-2
abundance: -

CDR3aa: CASSIRGGNEKLFF
CDR3nt: TGTGCCAGTAGTATCAGGGGCGGGAATGAAAAACTGTTTTTT
len: 14
d_gene: -
j_gene: TRBJ1-4
v_gene: TRBV19
abundance: -

CDR3aa: CASSLVGGHTDTQYF
CDR3nt: TGTGCCAGCAGCTTAGTAGGGGGCCACACAGATACGCAGTATTTT
len: 15
d_gene: TRBD1
j_gene: TRBJ2-3
v_gene: TRBV11-1
abundance: -

CDR3aa: CASSPSAGGPDTQYF
CDR3nt: TGCGCCAGCAGCCCTTCGGCGGGGGGACCAGATACGCAGTATTTT
len: 15
d_gene: TRBD2
j_gene: TRBJ2-3
v_gene: TRBV5-1
abundance: -

CDR3aa: CASSFFPGSPLHF
CDR3nt: TGTGCCAGCAGCTTTTTTCCCGGGTCACCCCTCCACTTT
len: 13
d_gene: -
j_gene: TRBJ1-6
v_gene: TRBV7-9
abundance: few

CDR3aa: CASSYVQGAGGYTF
CDR3nt: TGTGCCAGCAGTTACGTACAGGGGGCTGGAGGCTACACCTTC
len: 14
d_gene: TRBD1
j_gene: TRBJ1-2
v_gene: TRBV6-5
abundance: -

CDR3aa: CSVEPQGADGYTF
CDR3nt: TGCAGCGTTGAACCCCAGGGGGCGGATGGCTACACCTTC
len: 13
d_gene: TRBD1
j_gene: TRBJ1-2
v_gene: TRBV29-1
abundance: -

CDR3aa: CASSLVHSGNTIYF
CDR3nt: TGTGCCAGCAGCTTAGTACACTCTGGAAACACCATATATTTT
len: 14
d_gene: -
j_gene: TRBJ1-3
v_gene: TRBV11-2
abundance: once

CDR3aa: CASSLVQYSNQPQHF
CDR3nt: TGTGCCAGCAGCTTGGTCCAGTATAGCAATCAGCCCCAGCATTTT
len: 15
d_gene: -
j_gene: TRBJ1-5
v_gene: TRBV5-5
abundance: -

CDR3aa: CASRSAGAYEQYF
CDR3nt: TGTGCCAGCAGATCGGCGGGGGCCTACGAGCAGTACTTC
len: 13
d_gene: TRBD2
j_gene: TRBJ2-7
v_gene: TRBV5-4
abundance: once